Each of the 19 T cell receptor beta chains below was sequenced from the same sample in a study of neoadjuvant nivolumab and ipilimumab in lung cancer. The table came from immunoSEQ multiplex PCR; TCRdb's copy has only in-frame clones and leaves some out. The table has approximately 4,900 clones, roughly 91% seen once. Sample: blood, taken after neoadjuvant nivolumab, alone or with ipilimumab, at or shortly before surgery. The source is an adult with non-small cell lung cancer. Some clones in this sample may be carry-over from other donors' samples.

This clone was counted once. The chain links TRBV7-9 to TRBJ2-3; TRBD1 matches 10 bases. Trimming took 6 bases from V and 0 from J; bases not matched to a gene: 15. The V gene's germline CDR1 is SEHNR and CDR2 FQNEAQ (reference sequence). The CDR3 is made up of 19 amino acids. This CDR3 reads CASRPDRGRPSPSTDTQYF. The DNA for the CDR3 is TGTGCCAGCAGACCCGACAGGGGGCGGCCCTCCCCTAGCACAGATACGCAGTATTTT.

The V call is TRBV27, the J call TRBJ2-7; D tentatively fits TRBD1 or TRBD2 (5 bases each). CDR3 length: 14 amino acids. Germline V gives CDR1 MNHEY, CDR2 SMNVEV (reference sequence). Between the trimmed V and J ends, which lost 8 bases and 5 bases, there was a span of 19 bases. CDR3 coding DNA: TGTGCCAGCTCCGGCCGAGGGGCGGGTGACGAGCAGTACTTC. Translation: CASSGRGAGDEQYF.

J is TRBJ2-3 and V is TRBV28; 12 bases are a match to TRBD2. The CDR3 sequence is 15 residues long. Germline V CDR1 and CDR2: MDHEN, SYDVKM. V gave up 5 bases and J gave up 2 bases; unmatched junction bases: 2. CDR3 sequence reads: CASSLAGGATDTQYF. The DNA for the CDR3 is TGTGCCAGCAGTCTAGCGGGAGGGGCCACAGATACGCAGTATTTT.

The chain is built from TRBV7-8 and TRBJ1-1; a weak D match, TRBD1 (5 bases). The CDR3 length is 16 residues. V was shortened by 0 bases and J by 5 bases, with 16 bases between the two germline ends. CDR1 is SGHVS and CDR2 is FQNEAQ in the germline V gene. The CDR3 DNA is TGTGCCAGCAGCTTAGCGGCCCCCGGGGCCTGGACTGAAGCTTTCTTT. Protein: CASSLAAPGAWTEAFF.

V usage is TRBV6-1 and J usage is TRBJ1-1; D unresolved. Germline values: CDR1 MNHNS, CDR2 SASEGT. V lost 1 base and J lost 0, with 12 bases in between. CDR3 length: 16 residues. CDR3 DNA sequence: TGTGCCAGCAGTGAAGGTCTGAGACCACTGAACACTGAAGCTTTCTTT. Amino acids: CASSEGLRPLNTEAFF.

The V gene is TRBV9, the J gene TRBJ2-3; D may be TRBD1 or TRBD2 (6 bases each). Germline V gives CDR1 SGDLS, CDR2 YYNGEE. The CDR3 runs to 15 residues. The ends were cut back, 4 bases at V and 0 bases at J, with 12 bases in the middle. DNA of the CDR3: TGTGCCAGCAGCCTGGGGGGCATTAGCACAGATACGCAGTATTTT. It specifies CASSLGGISTDTQYF.

The genes are TRBV7-8 and TRBJ1-2; a possible D gene is TRBD1 (6 bases). The CDR3 runs to 13 residues. V shed 1 base and J shed 9 bases, with 12 bases lying between them. Germline CDR1 is SGHVS and CDR2 is FQNEAQ. CDR3 coding DNA: TGTGCCAGCAGCTTAGACAGGGTGGGTAGCTACACCTTC. Translated, it gives CASSLDRVGSYTF.

This clone was recorded only once. This chain uses TRBV13 with TRBJ2-5; D is ambiguous. Per the germline V gene, CDR1 is PRHDT and CDR2 is FYEKMQ (reference sequence). The CDR3 is 11 residues long. V lost 2 bases, J lost 4 bases, and 2 bases lay in between. The DNA for the CDR3 is TGTGCCAGCAGCTTAAGAGAGACCCAGTACTTC. It encodes CASSLRETQYF.

V usage is TRBV6-5 and J usage is TRBJ2-7; 11 nucleotides agree with TRBD2. With 6 bases clipped from V and 3 bases from J, the junction kept 7 bases outside the gene matches. The CDR3 is 15 residues long. CDR1 is MNHEY, CDR2 SVGAGI, per germline. The DNA of the CDR3 is TGTGCCAGCAGGCCCGGGACTAGCGGTTACTACGAGCAGTACTTC. Translating it yields CASRPGTSGYYEQYF.

This chain connects TRBV7-9 to TRBJ1-2; 7 bases are a match to TRBD1. Germline CDR1 is SEHNR and CDR2 is FQNEAQ (reference sequence). With V trimmed by 5 bases and J by 8 bases, 5 bases remained unmatched. The CDR3 totals 12 residues. CDR3 DNA sequence: TGTGCCAGCAGCCTACAGGGGCGCGGCTACACCTTC. Protein product: CASSLQGRGYTF.

The genes are TRBV7-3 and TRBJ2-7, with 10 bases aligning to TRBD1. CDR3 length: 14 residues. Per the germline V gene, CDR1 is SGHTA and CDR2 is FQGTGA. The V gene end was trimmed by 4 bases and the J gene end by 6 bases; junction bases not matched to a gene: 6. CDR3 coding DNA: TGTGCCAGCAGCTCCGGGACAGGGGTAGGCGAGCAGTACTTC. Its protein product is CASSSGTGVGEQYF.

V gene TRBV9 combines with J gene TRBJ2-3, with D possibly being TRBD2 (6 bases). The V and J ends lost 3 bases and 2 bases respectively, with 19 bases between them. Germline assignment: CDR1 SGDLS and CDR2 YYNGEE. CDR3 size: 17 residues. CDR3 bases: TGTGCCAGCAGCGGTGGGGGAGGAGACAGCGTCACAGATACGCAGTATTTT. Residues: CASSGGGGDSVTDTQYF.

The gene calls are TRBV7-2 and TRBJ2-7, with 8 bases lining up with TRBD1. Germline lookup yields CDR1 SGHTA and CDR2 FQGNSA. The junction had 9 bases not matched to a gene; V was cut back by 5 bases and J by 6 bases. The CDR3 sequence is 14 residues long. DNA for the CDR3: TGTGCCAGCAGCCAAGGACAGGGTACGGGCGAGCAGTACTTC. It is translated as CASSQGQGTGEQYF.

This chain connects TRBV5-1 to TRBJ1-3, with unresolved D. CDR1 and CDR2 (germline): SGHRS, YFSETQ. The V end lost 7 bases, the J end lost 0 bases, and 8 bases lay between the germline ends. This CDR3 region has 13 residues. The CDR3, as DNA: TGCGCCAGCGCCGAAATCTCTGGAAACACCATATATTTT. Residues: CASAEISGNTIYF.

The J gene is TRBJ1-5, the V gene TRBV18; no firm D call. Germline assignment: CDR1 KGHSH and CDR2 LQKENI. This CDR3 is 17 amino acids long. V gave up 3 bases and J gave up 4 bases, with 19 bases separating them. The CDR3 protein is CASSPQKLGSRNQPQHF. The DNA for the CDR3 is TGTGCCAGCTCACCTCAAAAATTGGGGAGTAGGAATCAGCCCCAGCATTTT. Looking up the rest from reference TRBV18 and TRBJ1-5 gives the full variable domain: NAGVMQNPRHLVRRRGQEARLRCSPMKGHSHVYWYRQLPEEGLKFMVYLQKENIIDESGMPKERFSAEFPKEGPSILRIQQVVRGDSAAYFCASSPQKLGSRNQPQHFGDGTRLSIL.

This rearrangement joins TRBV14 to TRBJ1-4; TRBD1 matches 7 bases. The CDR3 covers 15 residues. Germline V gives CDR1 SGHDN, CDR2 FVKESK. V lost 4 bases and J lost 8; bases outside the gene matches: 10. In nucleotides, the CDR3 is TGTGCCAGCAGCCCCGGACAGGCAAGGACCGAAAAACTGTTTTTT. This encodes CASSPGQARTEKLFF. Using reference TRBV14 and TRBJ1-4 for the parts outside the CDR3, the full variable domain is EAGVTQFPSHSVIEKGQTVTLRCDPISGHDNLYWYRRVMGKEIKFLLHFVKESKQDESGMPNNRFLAERTGGTYSTLKVQPAELEDSGVYFCASSPGQARTEKLFFGSGTQLSVL.

This rearrangement joins TRBV4-3 to TRBJ1-1; the D gene is possibly TRBD1 (5 bases). V gave up 0 bases and J gave up 7 bases, with 15 bases separating them. The CDR3 extends over 15 amino acids. The germline V gene encodes CDR1 LGHNA and CDR2 YSLEER. CDR3 sequence reads: CASSQDLGTGFEAFF. The CDR3 DNA reads as TGCGCCAGCAGCCAAGATCTAGGGACCGGCTTTGAAGCTTTCTTT.

V is TRBV5-1 and J is TRBJ1-2, with TRBD1 matching 7 bases. The V gene's germline CDR1 is SGHRS and CDR2 YFSETQ. The CDR3 consists of 14 residues. The ends lost 4 bases at V and 2 bases at J; junction bases unmatched: 5. The CDR3 DNA follows: TGCGCCAGCAGCCCCGACAGGGAGAACTATGGCTACACCTTC. Residues: CASSPDRENYGYTF. Filled out from reference TRBV5-1 and TRBJ1-2, the complete variable domain reads KAGVTQTPRYLIKTRGQQVTLSCSPISGHRSVSWYQQTPGQGLQFLFEYFSETQRNKGNFPGRFSGRQFSNSRSEMNVSTLELGDSALYLCASSPDRENYGYTFGSGTRLTVV.

J is TRBJ2-1 and V is TRBV6-6, with 7 bases lining up with TRBD2. Trimming took 6 bases from V and 0 from J; bases not matched to a gene: 8. The CDR3 covers 16 residues. Germline V gives CDR1 MNHNY, CDR2 SVGAGI (reference sequence). DNA for the CDR3: TGTGCCAGCAGCGATCACGGCGGGAGCTCCTACAATGAGCAGTTCTTC. Its protein product is CASSDHGGSSYNEQFF.